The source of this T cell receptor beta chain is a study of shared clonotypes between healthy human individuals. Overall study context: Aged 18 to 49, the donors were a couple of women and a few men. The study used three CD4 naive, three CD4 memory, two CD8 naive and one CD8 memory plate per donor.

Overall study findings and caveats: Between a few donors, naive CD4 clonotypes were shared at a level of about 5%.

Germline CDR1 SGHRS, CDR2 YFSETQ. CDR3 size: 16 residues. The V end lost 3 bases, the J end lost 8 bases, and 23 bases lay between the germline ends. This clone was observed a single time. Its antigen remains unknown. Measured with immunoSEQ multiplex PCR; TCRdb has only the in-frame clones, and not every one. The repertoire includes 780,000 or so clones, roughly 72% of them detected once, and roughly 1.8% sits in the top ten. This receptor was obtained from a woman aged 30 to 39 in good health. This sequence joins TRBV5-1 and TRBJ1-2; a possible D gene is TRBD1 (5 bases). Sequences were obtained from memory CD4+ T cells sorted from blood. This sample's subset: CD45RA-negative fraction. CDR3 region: CASSWGEAQGMKGYTF. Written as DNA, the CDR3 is TGCGCCAGCAGCTGGGGGGAGGCGCAGGGCATGAAAGGCTACACCTTC.